This T cell receptor (beta chain) was recorded in a study of blood T cell repertoires in COVID-19. Study summary: COVID-19 samples from acute and convalescent phases originated in the United States, Italy and Spain.

The CDR3 covers 15 residues. Here immunoSEQ multiplex PCR was the method, and the copy in TCRdb shows in-frame clones only, minus some. The table has about 240,000 clones, around 87% seen once. The receptor's source is a woman aged 40 to 50 with acute COVID-19. What was sequenced was PBMCs or T cells enriched from blood (not recorded which). This chain connects TRBV21-1 to TRBJ2-1; the DNA was not used to check the table's D call, TRBD1. TRBV21-1 is a documented pseudogene. The CDR3 loop reads CASSNSTGDNNEQFF. The CDR3 DNA is TGTGCCAGCAGCAATTCGACAGGGGATAACAATGAGCAGTTCTTC.